These 10 T cell receptor beta chains were sequenced from one sample in a study of blood T cell repertoires in COVID-19. Profiling relied on immunoSEQ multiplex PCR, and the TCRdb table lists in-frame clones only, not all of them. The sample lists around 340,000 clones; around 90% were seen once. The sequenced sample consisted of peripheral blood. The receptors originated from a woman aged 55-70 years with COVID-19, enrolled during active disease.

This chain connects TRBV27 to TRBJ1-2, with 8 bases lining up with TRBD1. The CDR3 sequence is 13 residues long. The germline CDR1 and CDR2 sequences are MNHEY and SMNVEV (reference sequence). Losses at the gene ends were 3 bases for V and 4 bases for J; bases not matched to a gene: 1. As DNA, the CDR3 is TGTGCCAGCAGTTTTGGACAGGGCTATGGCTACACCTTC. It codes for CASSFGQGYGYTF.

This clone was recorded once. This sequence joins TRBV28 and TRBJ2-1, with 8 nucleotides matching TRBD2. Germline CDR1 and CDR2: MDHEN and SYDVKM. The CDR3 extends over 15 amino acids. V dropped 7 bases and J dropped 8; count of bases not matched to a gene: 13. In nucleotides, the CDR3 is TGTGCCAGCACCCCGTCAGGACTAGCTATGGATGAGCAGTTCTTC. This translates into CASTPSGLAMDEQFF. The variable domain in full, completed from reference TRBV28 and TRBJ2-1, reads DVKVTQSSRYLVKRTGEKVFLECVQDMDHENMFWYRQDPGLGLRLIYFSYDVKMKEKGDIPEGYSVSREKKERFSLILESASTNQTSMYLCASTPSGLAMDEQFFGPGTRLTVL.

On this clone itself: Other nucleotide sequences from this sample produce the same CDR3. The chain uses TRBV7-3 and TRBJ2-1, with TRBD2 identical over 8 bases. The CDR3 has 15 residues. The germline V gene has CDR1 SGHTA and CDR2 FQGTGA. Unmatched junction bases numbered 6, after V lost 5 bases and J lost 3 bases. CDR3 loop: CASSLGLAGYNEQFF. The CDR3 DNA reads as TGTGCCAGCAGCCTGGGGCTAGCGGGCTACAATGAGCAGTTCTTC.

The J gene is TRBJ2-7, the V gene TRBV5-3, with 7 bases fitting TRBD1. TRBV5-3 belongs to the ORF category, with a function that is uncertain. The J segment lost 3 bases and the V segment lost 5 bases, leaving 20 bases of the junction unmatched. The CDR3 extends over 18 amino acids. CDR3 in amino acids: CARSSPRPTDRANYEQYF. The CDR3 DNA follows: TGTGCCAGAAGTTCTCCCAGGCCCACCGACAGGGCCAACTACGAGCAGTACTTC.

This chain connects TRBV4-1 to TRBJ1-2; D is unclear. This CDR3 region has 16 residues. Trimming pared 0 bases from V and 7 bases from J, leaving 18 bases between. Germline V gene lookup returns CDR1 MGHRA and CDR2 YSYEKL. As DNA, the CDR3 is TGCGCCAGCAGCCAAGATAGGATTTCGGCAGGTCGTGGCTACACCTTC. Translated: CASSQDRISAGRGYTF.

The chain recombines TRBV2 with TRBJ1-1; 8 nucleotides align to TRBD1. Germline values: CDR1 SNHLY, CDR2 FYNNEI. The CDR3 is 14 residues long. V lost 4 bases and J lost 5; bases outside the gene matches: 6. The CDR3 nucleotides are TGTGCCAGCAGTGGACAGGGGAGGGGAACTGAAGCTTTCTTT. It translates to CASSGQGRGTEAFF.

This chain joins TRBV10-3 and TRBJ1-6, with TRBD1 matching over 10 bases. V gave up 6 bases and J gave up 7 bases; unmatched junction bases: 9. CDR3 length: 16 amino acids. Germline lookup yields CDR1 ENHRY and CDR2 SYGVKD. The CDR3 is CAIRGQGNPLNSPLHF. Written as DNA, the CDR3 is TGTGCCATCAGGGGACAGGGGAATCCCTTAAATTCACCCCTCCACTTT.

J is TRBJ2-2 and V is TRBV15; D call uncertain. Germline CDR1 and CDR2: LNHNV and YYDKDF (reference sequence). This CDR3 has 15 amino acids. With 3 bases removed from V and 1 base from J, the gap between germline ends came to 9 bases. This chain's CDR3 is CATSRPTRNTGELFF. The CDR3 coding sequence is TGTGCCACCAGCAGGCCTACCCGGAACACCGGGGAGCTGTTTTTT.

The genes are TRBV24-1 and TRBJ1-3; a weak D match, TRBD1 (5 bases). V lost 3 bases to trimming and J lost 0 bases, with 8 bases between them. This CDR3 is built from 15 residues. In germline, CDR1 is KGHDR, CDR2 SFDVKD. CDR3 sequence: CATSDGGASGNTIYF. The CDR3 DNA reads as TGTGCCACCAGTGATGGAGGGGCCTCTGGAAACACCATATATTTT.

The chain joins TRBV19 to TRBJ1-3; D is unclear. Germline loops: CDR1 LNHDA, CDR2 SQIVND (reference sequence). CDR3 size: 15 residues. The germline V and J ends were trimmed by 3 bases and 0 bases, with 9 bases remaining between them. DNA for the CDR3: TGTGCCAGTAGTATTCGGCGGCCCTCTGGAAACACCATATATTTT. Encoded protein: CASSIRRPSGNTIYF.